This T cell receptor beta chain was obtained from a study of tumor and adjacent non-tumor tissue in lung cancer. Looking at the study overall: Patients were aged roughly 30 to 76, nine to eleven men and about five women, stage I to III. On average, productive TCRbeta reads reached some 4.2 million per sample. Broader study findings: Normal lung showed higher cumulative top 100 clone frequency than tumor.

No cell sorting was done before RNA was extracted from the tissue. The library came from three nested PCR rounds adapted from ARM-PCR protocols. TCRdb ran MiXCR on the multiplex PCR reads and lists one entry per CDR3 protein. Counted here are roughly 93,000 distinct CDR3 sequences, approximately 65% occurring once; the ten biggest clones make up about 16%. As for this clonotype: Its target is unknown. An end of the junction differs from the germline gene, which may be a read error.

This receptor was taken from a man in his sixties with non-small cell lung cancer. What was sequenced was lung tumor tissue.

The CDR3 region has the DNA TGCGCCAGCAGTGAGAACCCAAGGGCCACGGATACGCACTATTTT. Translating gives CASSENPRATDTHYF. The V call is TRBV10-1, the J call TRBJ2-3; no reliable D call. CDR1 is WNHNN and CDR2 is SYGVQD in the germline V gene (reference sequence). This CDR3 region has 15 residues.